This T cell receptor beta chain was sequenced during a study of T cells after yellow fever vaccination. Study conclusions and caveats: Post-booster repertoires again held most primary-vaccination clones (about 95% CD4, just under 90% CD8). In FACS-sorted repertoires, abundant clonotypes from the bulk population could appear as contaminants.

5'RACE template switching generated TCR cDNA, adding a universal primer site and UMIs. TCRdb reprocessed the 5' RACE reads with MiXCR, giving one entry per CDR3 protein. The table records about 63,000 distinct CDR3 sequences, less than 8.5% of them present only once. The CDR3 has 14 residues. Germline values: CDR1 DFQATT, CDR2 SNEGSKA (reference sequence). Losses at the gene ends were 3 bases for V and 5 bases for J; bases not matched to a gene: 8. This clonotype was seen at least ten times. Its antigen is as yet unknown. The chain couples TRBV20-1 to TRBJ2-7, with TRBD2 identical over 9 bases. Sequenced material: CD8+ T cells sorted from PBMCs, taken 15 days after the yellow fever booster vaccination. The TCR was taken from a young man who received the YFV17D yellow fever vaccine. The CDR3 bases are TGCAGTGCTAGTGAAACGGGACTAGCAGACGAGCAGTACTTC. Translated, it gives CSASETGLADEQYF.